The clone carrying this TCR beta chain was detected a few times. TCRdb re-analysed the 5' RACE reads in MiXCR, keeping a single row per CDR3 protein. The table lists 40,000 to 65,000 distinct CDR3 sequences, around 26% of them singletons. The CDR3 spans 14 residues. V lost 0 bases and J lost 3, with 9 bases in between. The germline V gene encodes CDR1 DFQATT and CDR2 SNEGSKA (reference sequence). The gene calls are TRBV20-1 and TRBJ1-5, with TRBD1 as a possible D gene (5 bases). Sample: tumor-infiltrating naive CD4+ T cells sorted from the breast tumor. As for subset: naive CD4+ T cells, CD4+CD45RA+CD25-. The clonotype originates from a female donor with breast cancer. The CDR3 DNA follows: TGCAGTGCTAGAGAGGGGGGTCCCAATCAGCCCCAGCATTTT. Its protein product is CSAREGGPNQPQHF.